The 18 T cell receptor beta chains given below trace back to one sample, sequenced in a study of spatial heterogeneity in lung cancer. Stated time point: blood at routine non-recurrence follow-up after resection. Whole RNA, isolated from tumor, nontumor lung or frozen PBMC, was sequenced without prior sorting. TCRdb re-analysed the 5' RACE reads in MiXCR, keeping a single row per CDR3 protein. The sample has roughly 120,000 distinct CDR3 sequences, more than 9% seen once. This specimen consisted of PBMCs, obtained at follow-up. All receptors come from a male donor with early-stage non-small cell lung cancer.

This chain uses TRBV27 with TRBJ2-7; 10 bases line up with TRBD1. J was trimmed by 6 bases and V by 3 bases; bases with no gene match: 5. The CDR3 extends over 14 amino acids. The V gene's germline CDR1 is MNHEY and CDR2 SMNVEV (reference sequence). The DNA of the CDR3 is TGTGCCAGCAGTTTCGGGACAGGGGTGGGCGAGCAGTACTTC. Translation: CASSFGTGVGEQYF.

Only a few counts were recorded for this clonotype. Here the CDR3 reads CASSHPGNEQFF. CDR3 coding DNA: TGTGCCAGCAGCCACCCGGGAAATGAGCAGTTCTTC. This sequence joins TRBV4-2 and TRBJ2-1; a weak D match, TRBD2 (5 bases). The CDR3 has 12 residues. V was shortened by 3 bases and J by 7 bases, with 7 bases between the two germline ends. Germline CDR1 LGHNA, CDR2 YNFKEQ.

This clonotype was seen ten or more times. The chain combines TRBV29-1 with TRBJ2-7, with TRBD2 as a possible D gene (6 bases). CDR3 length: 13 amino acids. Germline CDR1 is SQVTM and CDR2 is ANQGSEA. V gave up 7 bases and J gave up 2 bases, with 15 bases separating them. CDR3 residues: CSAEEGPTYEQYF. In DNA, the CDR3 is TGCAGCGCCGAGGAGGGGCCAACCTACGAGCAGTACTTC.

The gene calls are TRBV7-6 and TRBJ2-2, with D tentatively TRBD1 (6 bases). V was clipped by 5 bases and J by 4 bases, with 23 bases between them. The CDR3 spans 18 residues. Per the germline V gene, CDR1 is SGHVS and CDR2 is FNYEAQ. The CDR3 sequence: CASSDSQGSPRTTGELFF. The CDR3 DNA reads TGTGCCAGCAGCGACTCACAGGGAAGTCCACGTACCACCGGGGAGCTGTTTTTT.

As DNA, the CDR3 is TGTGCCAGCAGCTTGGTGGTTAGGGGCTCTACCTACGAGCAGTACTTC. Translation gives CASSLVVRGSTYEQYF. This chain links TRBV5-5 with TRBJ2-7; D may be TRBD1 (5 bases). This CDR3 comprises 16 residues. The germline V gene encodes CDR1 SGHKS and CDR2 YYEKEE (reference sequence). Trimming shortened V by 0 bases and J by 2 bases, and 15 bases separated the two germline ends. Together with reference TRBV5-5 and TRBJ2-7, the CDR3 gives the full variable domain: DAGVTQSPTHLIKTRGQQVTLRCSPISGHKSVSWYQQVLGQGPQFIFQYYEKEERGRGNFPDRFSARQFPNYSSELNVNALLLGDSALYLCASSLVVRGSTYEQYFGPGTRLTVT.

The CDR3 is CSASLAGRSYNEQFF. Written as DNA, the CDR3 is TGCAGTGCTAGCTTGGCAGGGCGCTCCTACAATGAGCAGTTCTTC. This chain uses TRBV20-1 with TRBJ2-1; a possible D gene is TRBD1 (5 bases). V shed 3 bases and J shed 0 bases, with 12 bases lying between them. Per germline, CDR1 DFQATT and CDR2 SNEGSKA (reference sequence). The CDR3 runs 15 residues.

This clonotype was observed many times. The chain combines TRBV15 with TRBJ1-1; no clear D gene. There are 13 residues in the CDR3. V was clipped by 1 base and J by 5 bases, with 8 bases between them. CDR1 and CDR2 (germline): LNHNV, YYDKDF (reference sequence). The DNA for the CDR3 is TGTGCCACCAGCAGAGGAAGGGAAACTGAAGCTTTCTTT. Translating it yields CATSRGRETEAFF.

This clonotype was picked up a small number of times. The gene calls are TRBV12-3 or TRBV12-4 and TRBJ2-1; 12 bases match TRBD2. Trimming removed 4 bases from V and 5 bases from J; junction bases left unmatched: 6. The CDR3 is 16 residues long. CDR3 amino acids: CASSSKLAGGHNEQFF. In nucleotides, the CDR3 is TGTGCCAGCAGTTCTAAACTAGCGGGGGGCCACAATGAGCAGTTCTTC.

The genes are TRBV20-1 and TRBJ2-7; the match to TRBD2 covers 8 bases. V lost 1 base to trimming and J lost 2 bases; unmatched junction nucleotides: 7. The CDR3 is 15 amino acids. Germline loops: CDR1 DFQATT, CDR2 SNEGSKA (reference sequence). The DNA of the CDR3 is TGCAGTGCTAGAGCTCTCGGGGGGGAGCCCTACGAGCAGTACTTC. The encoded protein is CSARALGGEPYEQYF.

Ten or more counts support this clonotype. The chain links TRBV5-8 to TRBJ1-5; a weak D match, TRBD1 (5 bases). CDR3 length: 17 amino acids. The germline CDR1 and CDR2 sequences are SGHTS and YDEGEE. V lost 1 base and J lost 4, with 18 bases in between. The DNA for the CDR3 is TGTGCCAGCAGCTTGCTCCGGGCCGGGGGACTTAATCAGCCCCAGCATTTT. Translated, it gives CASSLLRAGGLNQPQHF. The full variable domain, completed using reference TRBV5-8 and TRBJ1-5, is EAGVTQSPTHLIKTRGQQATLRCSPISGHTSVYWYQQALGLGLQFLLWYDEGEERNRGNFPPRFSGRQFPNYSSELNVNALELEDSALYLCASSLLRAGGLNQPQHFGDGTRLSIL.

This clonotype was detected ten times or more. The CDR3 region is CAITETGEREQYF. The DNA of the CDR3 is TGTGCCATCACAGAGACAGGGGAACGCGAGCAGTACTTC. The chain joins TRBV10-3 to TRBJ2-7; 8 bases fit TRBD1. Losses at the gene ends were 7 bases for V and 6 bases for J; bases not matched to a gene: 8. The germline V gene encodes CDR1 ENHRY and CDR2 SYGVKD. The CDR3 runs to 13 residues.

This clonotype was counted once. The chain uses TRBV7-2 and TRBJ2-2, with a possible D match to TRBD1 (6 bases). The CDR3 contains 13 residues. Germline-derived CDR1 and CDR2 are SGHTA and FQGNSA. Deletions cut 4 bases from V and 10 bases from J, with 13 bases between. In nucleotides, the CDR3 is TGTGCCAGCAGCTCCGACAGGAGGCTGGAGCTGTTTTTT. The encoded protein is CASSSDRRLELFF. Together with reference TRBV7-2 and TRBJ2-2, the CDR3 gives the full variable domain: GAGVSQSPSNKVTEKGKDVELRCDPISGHTALYWYRQSLGQGLEFLIYFQGNSAPDKSGLPSDRFSAERTGGSVSTLTIQRTQQEDSAVYLCASSSDRRLELFFGEGSRLTVL.

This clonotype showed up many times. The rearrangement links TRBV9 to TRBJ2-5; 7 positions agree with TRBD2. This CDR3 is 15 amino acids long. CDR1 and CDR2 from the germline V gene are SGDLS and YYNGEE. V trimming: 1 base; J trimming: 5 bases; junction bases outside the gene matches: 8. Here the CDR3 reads CASSVHAGVGETQYF. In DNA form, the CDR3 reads TGTGCCAGCAGCGTACACGCGGGAGTTGGTGAGACCCAGTACTTC.

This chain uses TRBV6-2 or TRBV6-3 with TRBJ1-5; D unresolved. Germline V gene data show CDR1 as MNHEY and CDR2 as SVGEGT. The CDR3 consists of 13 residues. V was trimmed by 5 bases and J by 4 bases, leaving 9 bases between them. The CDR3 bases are TGTGCCAGCAGTGGTCAAACAAATCAGCCCCAGCATTTT. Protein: CASSGQTNQPQHF.

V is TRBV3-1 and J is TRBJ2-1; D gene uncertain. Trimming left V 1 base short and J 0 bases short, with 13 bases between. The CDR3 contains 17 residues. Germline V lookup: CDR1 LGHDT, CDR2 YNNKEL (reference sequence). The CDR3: CASSQGGPTFSYNEQFF. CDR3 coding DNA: TGTGCCAGCAGCCAAGGGGGTCCTACTTTCTCCTACAATGAGCAGTTCTTC.

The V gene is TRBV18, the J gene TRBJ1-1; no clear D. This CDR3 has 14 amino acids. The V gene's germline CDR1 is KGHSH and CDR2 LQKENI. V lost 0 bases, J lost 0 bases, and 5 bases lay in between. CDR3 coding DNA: TGTGCCAGCTCACCACCAGGGATGAACACTGAAGCTTTCTTT. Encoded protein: CASSPPGMNTEAFF.

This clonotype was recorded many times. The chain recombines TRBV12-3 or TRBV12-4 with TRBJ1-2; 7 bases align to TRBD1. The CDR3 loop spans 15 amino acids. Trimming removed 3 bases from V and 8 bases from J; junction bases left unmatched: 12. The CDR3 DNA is TGTGCCAGCAGTTTCACCCCCGGGACAGCTGGCGGCTACACCTTC. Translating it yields CASSFTPGTAGGYTF.

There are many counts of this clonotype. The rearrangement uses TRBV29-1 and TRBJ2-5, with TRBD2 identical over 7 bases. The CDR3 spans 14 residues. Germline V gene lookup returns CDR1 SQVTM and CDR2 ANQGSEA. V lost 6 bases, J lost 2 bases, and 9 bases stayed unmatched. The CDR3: CSVSVGGVQETQYF. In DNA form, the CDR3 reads TGCAGCGTGTCCGTTGGGGGGGTTCAAGAGACCCAGTACTTC.